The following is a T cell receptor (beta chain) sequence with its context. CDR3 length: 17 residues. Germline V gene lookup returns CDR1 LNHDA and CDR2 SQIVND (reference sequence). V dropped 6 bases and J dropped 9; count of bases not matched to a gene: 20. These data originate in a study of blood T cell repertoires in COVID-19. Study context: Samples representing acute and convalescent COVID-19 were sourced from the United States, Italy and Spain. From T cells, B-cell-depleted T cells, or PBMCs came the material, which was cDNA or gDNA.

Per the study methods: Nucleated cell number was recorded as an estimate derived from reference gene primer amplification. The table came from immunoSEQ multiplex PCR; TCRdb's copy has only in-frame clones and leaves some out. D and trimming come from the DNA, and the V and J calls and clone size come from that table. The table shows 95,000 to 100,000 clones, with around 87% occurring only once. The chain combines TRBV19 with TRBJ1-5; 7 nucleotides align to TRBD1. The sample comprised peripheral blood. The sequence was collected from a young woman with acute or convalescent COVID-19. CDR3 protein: CASSTPTGSLRLVPQHF. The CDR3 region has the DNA TGTGCCAGTAGCACGCCGACAGGGAGCCTCAGGTTAGTGCCCCAGCATTTT.